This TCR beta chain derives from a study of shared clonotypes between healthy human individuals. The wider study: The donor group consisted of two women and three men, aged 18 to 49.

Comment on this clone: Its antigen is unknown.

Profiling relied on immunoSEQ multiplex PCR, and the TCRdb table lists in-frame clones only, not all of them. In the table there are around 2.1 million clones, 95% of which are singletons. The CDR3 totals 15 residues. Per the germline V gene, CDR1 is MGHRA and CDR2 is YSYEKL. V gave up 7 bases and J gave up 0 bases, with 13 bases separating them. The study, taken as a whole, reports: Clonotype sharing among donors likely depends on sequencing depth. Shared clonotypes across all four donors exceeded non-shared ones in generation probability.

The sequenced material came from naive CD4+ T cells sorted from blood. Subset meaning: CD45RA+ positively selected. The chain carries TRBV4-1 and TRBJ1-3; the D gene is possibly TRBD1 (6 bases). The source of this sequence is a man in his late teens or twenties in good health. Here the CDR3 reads CASTVRGLSGNTIYF. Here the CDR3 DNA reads TGCGCCAGCACCGTCAGGGGTCTCTCTGGAAACACCATATATTTT.